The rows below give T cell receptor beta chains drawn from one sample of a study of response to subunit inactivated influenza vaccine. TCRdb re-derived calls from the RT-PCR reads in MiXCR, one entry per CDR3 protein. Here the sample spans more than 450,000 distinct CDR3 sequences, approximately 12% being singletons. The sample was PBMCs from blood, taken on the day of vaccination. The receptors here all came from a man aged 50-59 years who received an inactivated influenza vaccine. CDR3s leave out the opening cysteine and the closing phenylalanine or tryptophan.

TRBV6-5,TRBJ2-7,ASSYSGTKVAHEQY
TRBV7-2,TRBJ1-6,ASSLSARFYGDSPLH
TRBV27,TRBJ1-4,ASSFRASNEKLF
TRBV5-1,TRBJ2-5,ASCKQKEETQY
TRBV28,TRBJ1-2,ASSNPPGSYGYT
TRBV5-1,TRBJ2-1,ASLDPSNEQF
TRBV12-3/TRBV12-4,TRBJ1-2,ASSPTGTANYGYT
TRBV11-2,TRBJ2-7,ASSLYRAPHYEQY
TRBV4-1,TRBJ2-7,ASSQPDTNYEQY
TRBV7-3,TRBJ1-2,ASSLSKGYGYT
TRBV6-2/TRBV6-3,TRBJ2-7,ASTAWMTNYEQY
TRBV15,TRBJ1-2,ATSEATHYGYT
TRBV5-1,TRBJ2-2,ASSSTSGRWNTGELF
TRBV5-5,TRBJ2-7,ASSFGGQGGEQY
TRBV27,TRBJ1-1,ASSRKAGVTEAF
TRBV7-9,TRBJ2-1,AAGGSYNEQF
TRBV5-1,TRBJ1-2,ASSLGGPRPGGYT
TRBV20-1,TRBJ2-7,SAMTGSTYEQY
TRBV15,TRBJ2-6,ATSREQGLISGANVLT
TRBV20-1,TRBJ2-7,SARDPRTSGSPYEQY
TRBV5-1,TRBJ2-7,ASAGQGRYEQY
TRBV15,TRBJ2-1,ATSRPSGSSYNEQF
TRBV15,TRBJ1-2,ATRLTGDYGYT
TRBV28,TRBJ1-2,ASGEGRRGYT
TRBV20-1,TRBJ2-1,SGGFTYNEQF
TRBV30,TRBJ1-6,AWSVRSSYNSPLH
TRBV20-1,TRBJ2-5,SARDIGQEETQY
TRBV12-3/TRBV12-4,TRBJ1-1,ASSFAGGDTEAF
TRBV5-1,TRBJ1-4,ASSSGVGSNEKLF
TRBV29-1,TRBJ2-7,SVGTGFYEQY
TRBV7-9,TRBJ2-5,ASSSPILLTNQETQY
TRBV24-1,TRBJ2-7,ATSPGGNEQY
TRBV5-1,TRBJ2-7,ASRADSSYEQY